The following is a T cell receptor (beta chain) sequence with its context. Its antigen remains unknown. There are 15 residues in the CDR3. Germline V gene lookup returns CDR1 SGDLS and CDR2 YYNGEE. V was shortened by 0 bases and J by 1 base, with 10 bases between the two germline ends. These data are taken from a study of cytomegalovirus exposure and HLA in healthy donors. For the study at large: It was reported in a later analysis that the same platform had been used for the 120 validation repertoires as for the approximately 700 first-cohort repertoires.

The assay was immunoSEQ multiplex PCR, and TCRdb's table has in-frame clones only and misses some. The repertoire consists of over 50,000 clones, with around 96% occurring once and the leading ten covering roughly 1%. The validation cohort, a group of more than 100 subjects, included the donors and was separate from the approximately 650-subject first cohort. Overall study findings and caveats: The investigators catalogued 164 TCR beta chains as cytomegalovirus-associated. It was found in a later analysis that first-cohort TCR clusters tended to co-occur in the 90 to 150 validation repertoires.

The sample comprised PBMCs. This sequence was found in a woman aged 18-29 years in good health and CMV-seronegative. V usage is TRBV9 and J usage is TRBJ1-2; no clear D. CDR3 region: CASSVVSASNYGYTF. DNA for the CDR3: TGTGCCAGCAGCGTAGTGTCAGCGAGTAACTATGGCTACACCTTC.